This T cell receptor beta chain derives from a study of T cell changes during pregnancy in multiple sclerosis. The data were produced by immunoSEQ multiplex PCR, yet TCRdb's version contains in-frame clones alone and is incomplete. Of 40,000 to 45,000 clones detected, more than 80% appear once; the ten largest clones hold under 0.85%. The V end was cut by 5 bases, the J end by 4 bases, with 10 bases between. The length of the CDR3 is 13 residues. Looked up from germline, CDR1 is SGHTA and CDR2 is FQGTGA. This rearrangement joins TRBV7-3 to TRBJ2-3; TRBD1 might be the D (6 bases). Sequenced material: CD4+ T cells from peripheral blood mononuclear cells, taken before pregnancy. This TCR was sampled from a female donor with multiple sclerosis, enrolled in a pregnancy study. CDR3 sequence reads: CASSIQGSDTQYF. Written as DNA, the CDR3 is TGTGCCAGCAGCATACAGGGATCAGATACGCAGTATTTT. The full variable domain, in which reference TRBV7-3 and TRBJ2-3 provide the parts outside the CDR3, is GAGVSQTPSNKVTEKGKYVELRCDPISGHTALYWYRQSLGQGPEFLIYFQGTGAADDSGLPNDRFFAVRPEGSVSTLKIQRTERGDSAVYLCASSIQGSDTQYFGPGTRLTVL.